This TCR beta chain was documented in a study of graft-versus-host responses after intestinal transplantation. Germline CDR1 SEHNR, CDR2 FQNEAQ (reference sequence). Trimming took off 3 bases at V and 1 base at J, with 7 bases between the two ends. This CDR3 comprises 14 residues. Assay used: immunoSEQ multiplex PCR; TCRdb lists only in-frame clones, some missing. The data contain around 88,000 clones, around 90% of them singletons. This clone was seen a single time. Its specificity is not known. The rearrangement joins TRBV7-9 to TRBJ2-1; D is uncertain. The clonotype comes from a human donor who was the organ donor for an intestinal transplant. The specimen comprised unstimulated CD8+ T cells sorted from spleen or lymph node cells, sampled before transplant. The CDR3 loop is CASSFGSSYNEQFF. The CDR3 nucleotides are TGTGCCAGCAGCTTCGGCAGTTCCTACAATGAGCAGTTCTTC.